This T cell receptor beta chain was captured in a study of OX40 agonist ivuxolimab in advanced cancers. Background on the study: Patients received intravenous ivuxolimab every 2 weeks at 0.01 to 10 mg/kg.

Broader study findings: People who partly responded at 0.1-3.0 mg/kg had some of the least clonal expansion seen.

The CDR3 sequence is 14 residues long. Looked up from germline, CDR1 is GTSNPN and CDR2 is SVGIG (reference sequence). After removal of 2 bases from V and 10 bases from J, the junction contained 4 bases not matched to a gene. Worth noting for this clone: What it recognizes is unknown.

Clones were sequenced by immunoSEQ multiplex PCR, and TCRdb holds only the in-frame ones, with some missing. Of tens of thousands of clones in the sample, around 85% were seen once. The genes are TRBV30 and TRBJ1-6; 11 bases are shared with TRBD1. Sequenced here: CD4+ or CD8+ T cells sorted from blood, sampled in a trial of the OX40 agonist ivuxolimab. The receptor comes from an adult with an advanced solid tumor such as melanoma, head and neck, liver or kidney cancer. The CDR3 region is CAWSTGQGDSPLHF. DNA of the CDR3: TGTGCCTGGAGTACGGGACAGGGGGACTCACCCCTCCACTTT.